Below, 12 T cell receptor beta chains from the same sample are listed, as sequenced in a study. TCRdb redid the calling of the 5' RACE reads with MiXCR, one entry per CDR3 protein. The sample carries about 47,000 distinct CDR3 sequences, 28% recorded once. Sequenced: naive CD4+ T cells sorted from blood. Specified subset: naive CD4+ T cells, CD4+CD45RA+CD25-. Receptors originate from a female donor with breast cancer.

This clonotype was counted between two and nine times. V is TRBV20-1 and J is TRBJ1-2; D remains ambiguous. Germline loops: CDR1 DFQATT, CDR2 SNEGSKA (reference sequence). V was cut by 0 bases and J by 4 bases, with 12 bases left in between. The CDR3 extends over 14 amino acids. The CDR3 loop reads CSARDRDQAYGYTF. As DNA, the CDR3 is TGCAGTGCTAGAGATCGCGATCAGGCCTATGGCTACACCTTC.

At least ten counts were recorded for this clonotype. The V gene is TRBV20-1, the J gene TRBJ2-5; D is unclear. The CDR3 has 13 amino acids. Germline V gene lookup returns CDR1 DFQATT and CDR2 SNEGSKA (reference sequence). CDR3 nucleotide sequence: TGCAGCGCAACCAGGACGGTGGGTGAGACCCAGTACTTC. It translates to CSATRTVGETQYF.

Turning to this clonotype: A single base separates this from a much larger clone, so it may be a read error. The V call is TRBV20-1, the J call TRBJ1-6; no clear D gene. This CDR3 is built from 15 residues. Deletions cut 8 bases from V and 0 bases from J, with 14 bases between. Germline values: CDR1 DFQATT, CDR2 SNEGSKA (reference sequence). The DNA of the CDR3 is TGCAGTACTATCGATCCTAGCTCCTATAATTCACCCCTCCACTTT. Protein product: CSTIDPSSYNSPLHF.

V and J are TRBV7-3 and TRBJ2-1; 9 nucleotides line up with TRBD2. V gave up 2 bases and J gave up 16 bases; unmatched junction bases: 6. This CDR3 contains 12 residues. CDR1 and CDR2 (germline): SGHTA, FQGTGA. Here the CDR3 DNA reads TGTGCCAGCAGCTTAGCGGGAGGGCCGCAATTCTTC. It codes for CASSLAGGPQFF.

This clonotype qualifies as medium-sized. DNA of the CDR3: TGCGCCAGCAGCCTCGAGCCCCTAAGGGTATCTGGCTACACCTTC. The encoded protein is CASSLEPLRVSGYTF. The chain couples TRBV4-1 to TRBJ1-2; D remains ambiguous. Per the germline V gene, CDR1 is MGHRA and CDR2 is YSYEKL. The CDR3 consists of 15 residues. Trimming took 4 bases from V and 7 from J, leaving 19 bases between them.

CDR3 loop: CASSNPWDRRNTEAFF. Written as DNA, the CDR3 is TGTGCCAGCAGTAACCCGTGGGACAGGAGGAACACTGAAGCTTTCTTT. The chain recombines TRBV6-2 or TRBV6-3 with TRBJ1-1; 8 positions agree with TRBD1. Trimming removed 5 bases from V and 1 base from J; junction bases left unmatched: 9. The CDR3 length is 16 residues. CDR1 and CDR2 (germline): MNHEY, SVGEGT.

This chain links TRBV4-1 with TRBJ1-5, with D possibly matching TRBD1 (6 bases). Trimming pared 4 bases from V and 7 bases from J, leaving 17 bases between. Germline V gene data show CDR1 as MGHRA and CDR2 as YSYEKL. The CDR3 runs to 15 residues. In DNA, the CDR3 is TGCGCCAGCAGCCCCTCTGACAGGTTCGGCCAGCCCCAGCATTTT. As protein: CASSPSDRFGQPQHF.

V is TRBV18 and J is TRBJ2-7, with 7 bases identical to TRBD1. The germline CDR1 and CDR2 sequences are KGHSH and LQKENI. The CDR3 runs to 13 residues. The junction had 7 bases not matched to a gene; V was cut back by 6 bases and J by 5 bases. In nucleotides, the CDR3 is TGTGCCAGCTCGCCTGACAGGGTCCACGAGCAGTACTTC. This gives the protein CASSPDRVHEQYF.

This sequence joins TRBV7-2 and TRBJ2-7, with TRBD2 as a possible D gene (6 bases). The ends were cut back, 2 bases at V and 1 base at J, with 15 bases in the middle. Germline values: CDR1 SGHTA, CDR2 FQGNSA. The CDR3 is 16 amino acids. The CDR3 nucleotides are TGTGCCAGCAGCTTAAGGGCGGGGACGGTATCCTACGAGCAGTACTTC. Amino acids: CASSLRAGTVSYEQYF.

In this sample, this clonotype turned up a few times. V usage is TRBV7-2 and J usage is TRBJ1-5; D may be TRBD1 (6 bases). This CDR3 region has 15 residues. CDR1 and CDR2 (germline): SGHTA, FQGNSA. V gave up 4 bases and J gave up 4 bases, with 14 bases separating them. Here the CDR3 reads CASSSGTRENQPQHF. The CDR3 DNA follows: TGTGCCAGCAGCTCGGGGACACGCGAAAATCAGCCCCAGCATTTT.

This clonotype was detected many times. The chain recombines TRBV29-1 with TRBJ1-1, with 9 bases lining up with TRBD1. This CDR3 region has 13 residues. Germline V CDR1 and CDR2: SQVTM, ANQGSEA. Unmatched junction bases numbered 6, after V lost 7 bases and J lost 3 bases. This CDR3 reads CSANRGLDTEAFF. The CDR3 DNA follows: TGCAGCGCCAACAGGGGGCTTGACACTGAAGCTTTCTTT. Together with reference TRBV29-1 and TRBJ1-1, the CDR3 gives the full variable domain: SAVISQKPSRDICQRGTSLTIQCQVDSQVTMMFWYRQQPGQSLTLIATANQGSEATYESGFVIDKFPISRPNLTFSTLTVSNMSPEDSSIYLCSANRGLDTEAFFGQGTRLTVV.

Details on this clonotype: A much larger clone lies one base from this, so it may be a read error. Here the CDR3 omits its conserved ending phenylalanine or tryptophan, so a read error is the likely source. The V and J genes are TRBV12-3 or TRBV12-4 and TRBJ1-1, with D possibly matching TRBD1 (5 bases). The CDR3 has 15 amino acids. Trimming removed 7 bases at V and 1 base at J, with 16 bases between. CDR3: CASIHTRGQNTEAFY. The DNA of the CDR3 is TGTGCCAGCATTCATACCCGGGGCCAGAACACTGAAGCTTTCTAT.